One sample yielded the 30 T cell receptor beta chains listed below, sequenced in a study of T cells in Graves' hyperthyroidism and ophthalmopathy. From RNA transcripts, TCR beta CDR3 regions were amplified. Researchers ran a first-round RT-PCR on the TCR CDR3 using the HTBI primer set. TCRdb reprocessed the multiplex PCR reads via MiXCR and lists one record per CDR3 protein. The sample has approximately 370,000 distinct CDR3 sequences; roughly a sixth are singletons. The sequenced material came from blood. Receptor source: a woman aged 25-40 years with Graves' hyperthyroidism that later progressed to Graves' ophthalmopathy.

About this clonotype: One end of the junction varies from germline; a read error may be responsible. CDR3 region: CASGLAGGLAGETQHF. DNA of the CDR3: TGTGCCAGTGGGCTTGCGGGGGGACTAGCGGGAGAGACCCAGCACTTC. V and J are TRBV6-1 and TRBJ2-5; 14 nucleotides match TRBD2. CDR3 size: 16 residues. Germline CDR1 and CDR2: MNHNS and SASEGT.

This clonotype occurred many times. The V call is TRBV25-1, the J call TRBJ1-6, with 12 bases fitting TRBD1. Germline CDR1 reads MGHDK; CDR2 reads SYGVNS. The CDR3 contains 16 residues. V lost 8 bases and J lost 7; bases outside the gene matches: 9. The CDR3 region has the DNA TGTGCCAGCGCCTGGGGACAGGGGGCATTGAATTCACCCCTCCACTTT. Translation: CASAWGQGALNSPLHF.

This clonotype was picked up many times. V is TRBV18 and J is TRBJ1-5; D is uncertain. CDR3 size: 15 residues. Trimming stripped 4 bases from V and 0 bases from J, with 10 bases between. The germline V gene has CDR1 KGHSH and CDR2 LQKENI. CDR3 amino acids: CASSRDTYSNQPQHF. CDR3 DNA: TGTGCCAGCTCACGGGATACTTATAGCAATCAGCCCCAGCATTTT.

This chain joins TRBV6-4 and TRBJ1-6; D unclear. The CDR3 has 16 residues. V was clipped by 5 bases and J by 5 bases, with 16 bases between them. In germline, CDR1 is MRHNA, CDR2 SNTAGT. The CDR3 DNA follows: TGTGCCAGCAGTTACGGTCGGACGGATGATAATTCACCCCTCCACTTT. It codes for CASSYGRTDDNSPLHF.

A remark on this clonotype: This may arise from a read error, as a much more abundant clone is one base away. CDR3 in amino acids: CASTIAARIDTQYF. For the CDR3, the DNA is TGTGCCAGCACGATAGCGGCGAGAATAGATACGCAGTATTTT. This chain connects TRBV6-2 or TRBV6-3 to TRBJ2-3, with a possible D match to TRBD2 (6 bases). V lost 7 bases and J lost 5, with 16 bases in between. This CDR3 is 14 amino acids long. Germline CDR1 reads MNHEY; CDR2 reads SVGEGT.

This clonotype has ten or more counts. In nucleotides, the CDR3 is TGTGCCAGCAGGTGGAACGGGAACACCGGGGAGCTGTTTTTT. Translated, it gives CASRWNGNTGELFF. V is TRBV2 and J is TRBJ2-2, with unresolved D. The V end was cut by 6 bases, the J end by 1 base, with 9 bases between. The CDR3 is made up of 14 amino acids. CDR1 and CDR2 (germline): SNHLY, FYNNEI. The full variable domain, its missing parts supplied by reference TRBV2 and TRBJ2-2, is EPEVTQTPSHQVTQMGQEVILRCVPISNHLYFYWYRQILGQKVEFLVSFYNNEISEKSEIFDDQFSVERPDGSNFTLKIRSTKLEDSAMYFCASRWNGNTGELFFGEGSRLTVL.

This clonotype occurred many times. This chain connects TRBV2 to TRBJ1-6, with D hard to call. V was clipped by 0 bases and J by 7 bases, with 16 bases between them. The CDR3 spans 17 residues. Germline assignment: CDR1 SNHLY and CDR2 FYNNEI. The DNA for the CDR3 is TGTGCCAGCAGTGAAGCCGGTGGGGATTCTCTAAATTCACCCCTCCACTTT. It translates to CASSEAGGDSLNSPLHF.

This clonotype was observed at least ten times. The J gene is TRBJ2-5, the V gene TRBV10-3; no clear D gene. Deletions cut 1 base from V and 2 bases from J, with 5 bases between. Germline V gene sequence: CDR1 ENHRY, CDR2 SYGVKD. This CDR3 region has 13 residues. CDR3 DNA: TGTGCCATCAGTGAGTTGAGGCAAGAGACCCAGTACTTC. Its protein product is CAISELRQETQYF.

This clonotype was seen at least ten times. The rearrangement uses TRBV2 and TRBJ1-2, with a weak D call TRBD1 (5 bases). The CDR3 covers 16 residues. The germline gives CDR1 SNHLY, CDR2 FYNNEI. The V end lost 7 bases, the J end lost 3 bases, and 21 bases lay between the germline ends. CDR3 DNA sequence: TGTGCCAGCATGGCCGGACCGACAGCTACACACTATGGCTACACCTTC. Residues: CASMAGPTATHYGYTF.

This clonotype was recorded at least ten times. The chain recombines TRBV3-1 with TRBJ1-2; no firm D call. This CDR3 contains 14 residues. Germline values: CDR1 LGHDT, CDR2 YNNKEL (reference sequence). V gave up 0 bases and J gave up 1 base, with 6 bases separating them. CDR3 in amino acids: CASSQEMLNYGYTF. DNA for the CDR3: TGTGCCAGCAGCCAAGAGATGCTTAACTATGGCTACACCTTC.

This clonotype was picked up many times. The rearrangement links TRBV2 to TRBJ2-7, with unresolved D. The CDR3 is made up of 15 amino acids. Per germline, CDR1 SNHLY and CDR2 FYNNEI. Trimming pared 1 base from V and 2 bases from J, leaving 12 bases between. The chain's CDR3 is CASSEEAVGAYEQYF. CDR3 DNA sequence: TGTGCCAGCAGTGAAGAGGCAGTTGGGGCCTACGAGCAGTACTTC. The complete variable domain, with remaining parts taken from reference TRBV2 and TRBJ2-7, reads EPEVTQTPSHQVTQMGQEVILRCVPISNHLYFYWYRQILGQKVEFLVSFYNNEISEKSEIFDDQFSVERPDGSNFTLKIRSTKLEDSAMYFCASSEEAVGAYEQYFGPGTRLTVT.

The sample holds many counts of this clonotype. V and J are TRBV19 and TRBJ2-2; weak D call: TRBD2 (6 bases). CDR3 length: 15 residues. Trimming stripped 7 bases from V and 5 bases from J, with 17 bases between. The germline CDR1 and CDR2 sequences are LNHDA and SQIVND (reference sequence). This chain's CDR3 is CASTPRREYTGELFF. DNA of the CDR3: TGTGCCAGTACCCCGCGGCGGGAATATACCGGGGAGCTGTTTTTT.

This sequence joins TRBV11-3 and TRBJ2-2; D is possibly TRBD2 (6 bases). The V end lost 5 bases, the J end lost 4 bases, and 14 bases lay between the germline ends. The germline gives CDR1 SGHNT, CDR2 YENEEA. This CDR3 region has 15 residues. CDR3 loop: CASSPKGGGTGELFF. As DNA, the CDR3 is TGTGCCAGCAGCCCAAAGGGAGGAGGCACCGGGGAGCTGTTTTTT.

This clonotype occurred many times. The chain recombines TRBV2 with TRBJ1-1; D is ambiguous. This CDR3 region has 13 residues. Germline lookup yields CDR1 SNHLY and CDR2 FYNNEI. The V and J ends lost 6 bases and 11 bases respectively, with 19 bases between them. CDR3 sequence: CASRRDANAVAFF. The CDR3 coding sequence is TGTGCCAGCAGACGAGATGCGAACGCGGTGGCTTTCTTT.

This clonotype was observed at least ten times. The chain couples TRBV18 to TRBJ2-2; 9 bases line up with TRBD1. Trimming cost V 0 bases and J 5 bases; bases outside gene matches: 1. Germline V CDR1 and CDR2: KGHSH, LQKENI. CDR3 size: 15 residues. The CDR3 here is CASSPPGQGTGELFF. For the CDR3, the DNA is TGTGCCAGCTCACCACCGGGACAGGGTACCGGGGAGCTGTTTTTT.

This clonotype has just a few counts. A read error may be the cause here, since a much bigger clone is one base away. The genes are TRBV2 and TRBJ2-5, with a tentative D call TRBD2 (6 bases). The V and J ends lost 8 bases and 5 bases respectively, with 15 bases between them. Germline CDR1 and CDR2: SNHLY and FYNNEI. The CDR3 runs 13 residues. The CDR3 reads CASGSAGWETQYF. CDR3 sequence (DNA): TGTGCCAGCGGTAGCGCGGGGTGGGAGACCCAGTACTTC.

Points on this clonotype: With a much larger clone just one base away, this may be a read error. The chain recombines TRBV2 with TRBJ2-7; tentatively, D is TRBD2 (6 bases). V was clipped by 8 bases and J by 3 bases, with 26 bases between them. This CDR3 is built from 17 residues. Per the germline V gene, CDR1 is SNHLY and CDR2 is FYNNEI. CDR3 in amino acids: CASDTASGGGTDYEQYF. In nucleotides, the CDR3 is TGTGCCAGCGATACAGCGAGTGGGGGAGGAACCGACTACGAGCAGTACTTC.

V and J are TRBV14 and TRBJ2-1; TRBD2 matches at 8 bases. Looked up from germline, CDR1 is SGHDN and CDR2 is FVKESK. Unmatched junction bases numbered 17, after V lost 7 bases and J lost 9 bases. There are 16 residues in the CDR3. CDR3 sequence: CASIRRTSFPTIEQFF. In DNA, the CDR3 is TGTGCCAGCATTAGAAGGACTAGCTTTCCTACGATTGAGCAGTTCTTC.

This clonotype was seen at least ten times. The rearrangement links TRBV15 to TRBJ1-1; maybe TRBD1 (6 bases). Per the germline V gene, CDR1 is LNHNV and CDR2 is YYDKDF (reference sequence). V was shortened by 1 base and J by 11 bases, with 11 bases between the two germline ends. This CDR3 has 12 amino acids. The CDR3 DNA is TGTGCCACCAGCAGAGCATACGACAGGGCTTTCTTT. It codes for CATSRAYDRAFF. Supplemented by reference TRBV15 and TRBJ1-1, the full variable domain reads DAMVIQNPRYQVTQFGKPVTLSCSQTLNHNVMYWYQQKSSQAPKLLFHYYDKDFNNEADTPDNFQSRRPNTSFCFLDIRSPGLGDTAMYLCATSRAYDRAFFGQGTRLTVV.

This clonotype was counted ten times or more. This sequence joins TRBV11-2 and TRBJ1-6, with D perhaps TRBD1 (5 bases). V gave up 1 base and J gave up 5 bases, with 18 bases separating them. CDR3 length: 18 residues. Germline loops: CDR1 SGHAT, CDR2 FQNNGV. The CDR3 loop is CASSLVQGTGINNSPLHF. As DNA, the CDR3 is TGTGCCAGCAGCTTAGTGCAGGGAACGGGAATCAATAATTCACCCCTCCACTTT.

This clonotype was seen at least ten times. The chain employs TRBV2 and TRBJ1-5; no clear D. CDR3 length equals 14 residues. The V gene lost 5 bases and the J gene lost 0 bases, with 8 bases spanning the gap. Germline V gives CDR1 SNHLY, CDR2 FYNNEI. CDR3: CASSYRPSNQPQHF. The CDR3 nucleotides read TGTGCCAGCAGTTACAGACCTAGCAATCAGCCCCAGCATTTT.

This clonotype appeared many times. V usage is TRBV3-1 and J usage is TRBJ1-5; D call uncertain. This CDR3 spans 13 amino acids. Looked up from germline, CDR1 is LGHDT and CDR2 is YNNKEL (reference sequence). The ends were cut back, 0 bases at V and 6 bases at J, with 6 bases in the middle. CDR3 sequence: CASSQDLFQPQHF. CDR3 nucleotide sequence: TGTGCCAGCAGCCAAGATCTATTTCAGCCCCAGCATTTT.

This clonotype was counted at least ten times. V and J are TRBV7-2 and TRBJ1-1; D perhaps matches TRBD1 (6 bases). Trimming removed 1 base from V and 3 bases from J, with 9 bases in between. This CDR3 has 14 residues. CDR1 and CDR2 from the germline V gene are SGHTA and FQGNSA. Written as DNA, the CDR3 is TGTGCCAGCAGCTTAGACAGGGTCGACACTGAAGCTTTCTTT. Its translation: CASSLDRVDTEAFF.

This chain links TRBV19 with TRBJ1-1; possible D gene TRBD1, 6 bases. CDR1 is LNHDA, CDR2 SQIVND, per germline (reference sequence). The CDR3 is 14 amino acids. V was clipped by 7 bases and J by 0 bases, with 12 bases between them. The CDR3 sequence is CASNQGTLNTEAFF. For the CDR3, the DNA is TGTGCCAGTAACCAGGGGACTTTGAACACTGAAGCTTTCTTT. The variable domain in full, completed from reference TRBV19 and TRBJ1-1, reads DGGITQSPKYLFRKEGQNVTLSCEQNLNHDAMYWYRQDPGQGLRLIYYSQIVNDFQKGDIAEGYSVSREKKESFPLTVTSAQKNPTAFYLCASNQGTLNTEAFFGQGTRLTVV.

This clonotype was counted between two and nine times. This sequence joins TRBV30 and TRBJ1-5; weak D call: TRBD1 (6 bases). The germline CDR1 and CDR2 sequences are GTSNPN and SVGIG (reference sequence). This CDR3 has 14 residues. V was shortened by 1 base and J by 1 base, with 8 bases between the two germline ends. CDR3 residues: CAWSEGQSNQPQHF. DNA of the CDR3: TGTGCCTGGAGTGAAGGACAGAGCAATCAGCCCCAGCATTTT.

CDR3 coding DNA: TGCGCCAGCAGCCCACCCGGGACAGGGCTCCCGGGGCAGTACTTC. Translating it yields CASSPPGTGLPGQYF. The gene calls are TRBV4-1 and TRBJ2-7; the match to TRBD1 covers 9 bases. CDR1 is MGHRA, CDR2 YSYEKL, per germline. This CDR3 is 15 amino acids long. J gave up 9 bases and V 4 bases, and 13 bases lay outside the gene matches.

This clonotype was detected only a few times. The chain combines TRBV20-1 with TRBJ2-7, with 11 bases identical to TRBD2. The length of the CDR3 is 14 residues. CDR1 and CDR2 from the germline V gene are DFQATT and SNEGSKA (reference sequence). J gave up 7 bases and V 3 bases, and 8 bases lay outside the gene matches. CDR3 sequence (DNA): TGCAGTGCTAGGGGGGTTAGCGGGAGGGGGGAGCAGTACTTC. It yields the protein CSARGVSGRGEQYF.

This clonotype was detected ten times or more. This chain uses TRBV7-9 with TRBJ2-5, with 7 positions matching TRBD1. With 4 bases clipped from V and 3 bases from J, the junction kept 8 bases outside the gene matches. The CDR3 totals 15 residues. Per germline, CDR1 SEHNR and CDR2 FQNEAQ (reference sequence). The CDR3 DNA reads TGTGCCAGCAGCTCCCCAAGGGGGCGCGAAGAGACCCAGTACTTC. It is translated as CASSSPRGREETQYF.

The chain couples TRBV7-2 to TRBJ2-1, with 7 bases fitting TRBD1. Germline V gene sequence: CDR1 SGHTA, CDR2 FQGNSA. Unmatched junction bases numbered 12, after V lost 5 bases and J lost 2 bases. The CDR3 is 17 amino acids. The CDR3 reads CASSPALTGFTYNEQFF. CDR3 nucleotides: TGTGCCAGCAGCCCGGCCCTGACAGGGTTTACCTACAATGAGCAGTTCTTC.

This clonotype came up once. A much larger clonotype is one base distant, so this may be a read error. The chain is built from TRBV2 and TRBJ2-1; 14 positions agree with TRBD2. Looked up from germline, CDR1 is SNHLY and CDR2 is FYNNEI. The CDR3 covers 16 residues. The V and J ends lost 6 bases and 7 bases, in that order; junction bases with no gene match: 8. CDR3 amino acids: CASRGGLAGVGNEQFF. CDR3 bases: TGTGCCAGCAGAGGGGGACTAGCGGGAGTAGGGAATGAGCAGTTCTTC.